The T cell receptor beta chain described here comes from a study of T cell responses to AZD1222 COVID-19 vaccine. Study-wide findings and caveats: Vaccination with two AZD1222 doses was followed by a rise in Spike-specific TCR breadth and depth. After the peak T cell response, and only then, were repertoires sampled. Of the AZD1222 recipients, only five to seven were seropositive at baseline.

V lost 5 bases to trimming and J lost 4 bases; unmatched junction nucleotides: 3. Germline lookup yields CDR1 KGHSH and CDR2 LQKENI. This CDR3 has 14 amino acids. A note on this clone: What it binds is unknown.

Measured with immunoSEQ multiplex PCR; TCRdb has only the in-frame clones, and not every one. The sample has some 120,000 clones, about nine tenths seen once. The TCR originated in an adult in good health. Specimen: peripheral blood, collected on day 0 of AZD1222 vaccination. The chain uses TRBV18 and TRBJ1-1; 11 nucleotides match TRBD1. CDR3 sequence: CASSAGTGGTEAFF. As DNA, the CDR3 is TGTGCCAGCTCAGCCGGGACAGGGGGCACTGAAGCTTTCTTT.